Here is one TCR beta chain with its context. Its antigen is not known. This sample is part of a study of Ad26.COV2.S vaccination and SARS-CoV-2 variants. The study, taken as a whole, reports: Possible underestimation of total T cell responses by the TCR breadth and depth analyses was noted. Placebo recipients had lower spike-specific TCR breadth than vaccine recipients.

The treatment denotes: about 20 received Ad26.COV2.S at low or high dose, single or two shots; 5 received placebo; per-sample allocation not given. The samples were gathered on day 63 after the first injection of vaccine or placebo. Germline CDR1 reads WNHNN; CDR2 reads SYGVQD (reference sequence). V lost 6 bases, J lost 7 bases, and 16 bases stayed unmatched. CDR3 size: 16 residues. Sequenced by immunoSEQ multiplex PCR; TCRdb stores in-frame clones only, minus some. Of about 420,000 clones listed, approximately 90% are singletons. The chain is built from TRBV10-1 and TRBJ2-7, with 9 bases that match TRBD2. Material: peripheral blood, obtained in a trial of Ad26.COV2.S vaccine versus placebo. The source of this sequence is a person between 18 and 59 years old who received the Ad26.COV2.S COVID-19 vaccine or a placebo. The CDR3 DNA is TGCGCCAGCAGAACAAGTGAGGGGGTAGCGGGGGATGAGCAGTACTTC. It is translated as CASRTSEGVAGDEQYF.